This T cell receptor (beta chain) was sequenced during a study of blood T cell repertoires in COVID-19. The wider study: Specimens from acute and convalescent COVID-19 originated in the United States, Italy and Spain. Nucleic acid was either cDNA or gDNA, and it came from T cells, B-cell-depleted T cells, or PBMCs.

CDR3 length equals 13 residues. The ends were cut back, 2 bases at V and 8 bases at J, with 12 bases in the middle. In the original workflow: Reference gene primer amplification gave estimated nucleated cell counts. Sequenced by immunoSEQ multiplex PCR; TCRdb stores in-frame clones only, minus some. V and J calls and clone size come straight from that table; D and trimming were deduced from the DNA. The table has 150,000 to 200,000 clones, 70% to 90% seen once. The rearrangement uses TRBV12-3 or TRBV12-4 and TRBJ1-2; TRBD1 is a possible D gene (5 bases). The receptor was isolated from a man aged 18 to 30 with acute or convalescent COVID-19. Sequenced: peripheral blood. CDR3 protein: CASSLRQGGGYTF. The CDR3 bases are TGTGCCAGCAGTTTAAGGCAGGGAGGCGGCTACACCTTC.